Listed below are T cell receptor beta chains from one sample, sequenced in a study of T cell responses to AZD1222 COVID-19 vaccine. Sequencing was performed with immunoSEQ multiplex PCR; in TCRdb, only in-frame clones are kept and a portion is missing. The table lists around 130,000 clones, more than 85% of them singletons, with 3.1% in the top ten. The source was peripheral blood, collected on day 0 of AZD1222 vaccination. These receptors came from an adult in good health. The CDR3 runs from the conserved cysteine through the conserved F or W. The order of the fields is CDR3 length, V gene, CDR3 protein.

12,TRBV19,CASSMGGETQYF
12,TRBV7-6,CASSPEIATQYF
15,TRBV2,CASRAQTSGSYEQFF
14,TRBV18,CASSTGVVYEKLFF
14,TRBV6-5,CASNGQGVNQPQHF
14,TRBV5-4,CASSLDRGGETQYF
15,TRBV20-1,CSASYASSYNSPLHF
14,TRBV28,CASRKRLGFGGYTF
20,TRBV3-1/TRBV3-2,CASSQGSLAGGTLAKNIQYF
14,TRBV28,CASIWAGPDTEAFF
12,TRBV7-9,CASSLFGDDAFF
14,TRBV28,CASSGGLVPYEQYF
17,TRBV15,CATSTRTGAGGNQPQHF
15,TRBV28,CASTLLLRGNTEAFF
18,TRBV7-2,CASSLAGTGGPNTGELFF
15,TRBV9,CASSVVGQGGETQYF
14,TRBV5-6,CASSLEGRSQPQHF
15,TRBV27,CASRSGLAGDNEQFF
14,TRBV7-2,CASSLAGGGETQYF
15,TRBV25-1,CASSDHISNTGELFF
15,TRBV23-1,CASSLSGGGNQPQHF
12,TRBV29-1,CSVSTTSGSHYF
17,TRBV3-1/TRBV3-2,CASSQDLAGGRSETQYF
16,TRBV28,CASSSTSGAAYNEQFF
17,TRBV5-1,CASSVAGTGGGTGELFF
12,TRBV19,CASSTNTGELFF
15,TRBV9,CASSVDGSAKNIQYF
15,TRBV6-2/TRBV6-3,CASSSAQGARDIQYF
13,TRBV27,CASSSTGAIGYTF
16,TRBV20-1,CSASSGTSGLQETQYF
16,TRBV28,CASRNPGTGGTTPLHF
14,TRBV5-1,CASSYGQGDSPLHF
19,TRBV5-6,CASSLARLAGGQLTYEQYF
20,TRBV19,CASSFSSPGTFPLPNNEQFF
11,TRBV7-9,CASSQIQGYTF
16,TRBV5-1,CASRFGTHNSGNTIYF
18,TRBV7-6,CASSSRGRRSTGANVLTF
14,TRBV25-1,CASGTYTGSYEQYF
17,TRBV5-4,CASSKGTGGLDTGELFF
11,TRBV20-1,CSAYTGTGKYF
17,TRBV29-1,CSVEPPQGIGMNTEAFF
13,TRBV6-6,CASMHTLNTEAFF
15,TRBV3-1/TRBV3-2,CASSQKLGQGETQYF
14,TRBV24-1,CATSDLKGNYGYTF
15,TRBV10-3,CAISGKRALSYEQYF
14,TRBV27,CASSLSQTSAGYTF
13,TRBV6-5,CASSYSRIYGYTF
15,TRBV5-6,CASSFGTGGSSEQYF
15,TRBV5-1,CASRDGGGTNEKLFF
16,TRBV5-4,CASSPLGQGDSGEQYF
15,TRBV5-1,CASSGAGTDNSPLHF
13,TRBV30,CAWSVQNNQPQHF
11,TRBV28,CASSQGSEQFF